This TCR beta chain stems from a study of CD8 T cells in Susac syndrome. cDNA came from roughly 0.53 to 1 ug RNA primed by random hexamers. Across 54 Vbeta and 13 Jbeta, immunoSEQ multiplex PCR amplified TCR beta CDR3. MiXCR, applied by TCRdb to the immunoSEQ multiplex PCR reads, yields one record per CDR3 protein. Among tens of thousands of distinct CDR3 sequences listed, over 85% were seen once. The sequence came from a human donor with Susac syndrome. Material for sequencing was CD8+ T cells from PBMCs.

The CDR3 DNA reads as TGTGCCAGCAGATTTCTAGCGGGGGTTAATGAGCAGTTCTTC. Translated: CASRFLAGVNEQFF. The rearrangement links TRBV28 to TRBJ2-1, with 10 bases matching TRBD2. CDR3 length: 14 residues. With 6 bases clipped from V and 7 bases from J, the junction kept 6 bases outside the gene matches. The V gene's germline CDR1 is MDHEN and CDR2 SYDVKM. The full variable domain, its missing parts supplied by reference TRBV28 and TRBJ2-1, is DVKVTQSSRYLVKRTGEKVFLECVQDMDHENMFWYRQDPGLGLRLIYFSYDVKMKEKGDIPEGYSVSREKKERFSLILESASTNQTSMYLCASRFLAGVNEQFFGPGTRLTVL.